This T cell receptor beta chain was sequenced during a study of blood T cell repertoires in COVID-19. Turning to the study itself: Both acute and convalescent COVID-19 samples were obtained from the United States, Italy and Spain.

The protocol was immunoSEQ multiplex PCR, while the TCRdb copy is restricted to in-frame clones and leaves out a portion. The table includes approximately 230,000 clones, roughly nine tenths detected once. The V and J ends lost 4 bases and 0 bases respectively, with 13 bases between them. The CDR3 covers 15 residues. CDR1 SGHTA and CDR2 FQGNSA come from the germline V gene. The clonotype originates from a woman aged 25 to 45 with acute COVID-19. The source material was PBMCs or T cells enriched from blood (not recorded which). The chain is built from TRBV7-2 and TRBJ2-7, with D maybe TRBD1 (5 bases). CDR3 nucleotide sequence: TGTGCCAGCAGCTACGGTCAGGGCCCCTCCTACGAGCAGTACTTC. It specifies CASSYGQGPSYEQYF.